Listed below are T cell receptor beta chains from one sample, sequenced in a study of blood T cell repertoires in COVID-19. Profiled with immunoSEQ multiplex PCR; TCRdb holds only in-frame clones, not every one. Counted here are 150,000 to 200,000 clones, 65% to 85% occurring once; the ten biggest clones make up 10% to 15%. Sequencing input: PBMCs or T cells enriched from blood (not recorded which). The receptors here all came from a woman aged 60-75 years who had recovered from COVID-19. CDR3s include the opening cysteine and the closing phenylalanine or tryptophan.

v_gene,CDR3aa
TRBV11-1,CASSFAENTEAFF
TRBV7-3,CASSFRSYNEQFF
TRBV5-4,CASSLLASGASTDTQYF
TRBV28,CASIPAGQGNTEAFF
TRBV4-1,CASSPGGAGQGNKLFF
TRBV28,CASSAMTGAGNTIYF
TRBV10-3,CAISEREDTQYF
TRBV3-1/TRBV3-2,CASNRNGLTYF
TRBV5-8,CASSLGLADTGELFF
TRBV5-1,CASSLGVSTDTQYF
TRBV6-5,CAISRDSLTDTQYF
TRBV10-3,CASAQSPQPQHF
TRBV25-1,CASSPNRHNEKLFF
TRBV21-1,CASSINRGKEETQYF